This TCR beta chain is drawn from a study of T cells in Graves' hyperthyroidism and ophthalmopathy. The CDR3 consists of 14 residues. Germline V gives CDR1 SNHLY, CDR2 FYNNEI. Losses at the gene ends were 6 bases for V and 2 bases for J; bases not matched to a gene: 4. This clonotype occurred many times. Authors of the study amplified TCR beta CDR3 regions from RNA transcripts. TCR CDR3 regions were first amplified by RT-PCR with HTBI primers. TCRdb reprocessed the multiplex PCR reads via MiXCR and lists one record per CDR3 protein. There are about 340,000 distinct CDR3 sequences in the sample; 15% to 20% occur only once, and around 50% lies in the top ten. Each 10 ml fresh peripheral blood draw supplied the PBMCs.

This sequence joins TRBV2 and TRBJ2-5; 9 bases align to TRBD1. This TCR derives from a woman aged 50 to 60 with Graves' hyperthyroidism. Sequencing was done on a sample of blood. This CDR3 is CASRSQGAQETQYF. The CDR3, as DNA: TGTGCCAGCAGGTCACAGGGGGCGCAAGAGACCCAGTACTTC.